This T cell receptor (beta chain) came from a study of cytomegalovirus exposure and HLA in healthy donors. As for the study in general: A prior study identified 120 million or so unique TCR beta sequences from around 180 million T cells.

As concerns this clone: Its antigen is undetermined.

The study's findings and limits: Later on, a genetic analysis was performed. It linked a missense variant in DCLRE1C with V- and J-gene trimming of TCR beta.

The primer mix had 60 Vbeta and 13 Jbeta primers. The repertoire was sequenced with immunoSEQ multiplex PCR; TCRdb's copy has only in-frame clones and lacks some. Of approximately 220,000 clones in the sample, around three quarters were seen once. Donors likely had unrecorded immune exposures despite being nominally healthy when sampled. The CDR3 extends over 13 amino acids. Trimming left V 2 bases short and J 4 bases short, with 8 bases between. From germline, CDR1 is MNHEY and CDR2 SMNVEV (reference sequence). This rearrangement joins TRBV27 to TRBJ1-1; D not certain. Input material: PBMCs. This clonotype was obtained from a man between 35 and 55 years old in good health and CMV-seronegative. This CDR3 reads CASSLGRGTEAFF. DNA for the CDR3: TGTGCCAGCAGTTTAGGGCGGGGCACTGAAGCTTTCTTT.